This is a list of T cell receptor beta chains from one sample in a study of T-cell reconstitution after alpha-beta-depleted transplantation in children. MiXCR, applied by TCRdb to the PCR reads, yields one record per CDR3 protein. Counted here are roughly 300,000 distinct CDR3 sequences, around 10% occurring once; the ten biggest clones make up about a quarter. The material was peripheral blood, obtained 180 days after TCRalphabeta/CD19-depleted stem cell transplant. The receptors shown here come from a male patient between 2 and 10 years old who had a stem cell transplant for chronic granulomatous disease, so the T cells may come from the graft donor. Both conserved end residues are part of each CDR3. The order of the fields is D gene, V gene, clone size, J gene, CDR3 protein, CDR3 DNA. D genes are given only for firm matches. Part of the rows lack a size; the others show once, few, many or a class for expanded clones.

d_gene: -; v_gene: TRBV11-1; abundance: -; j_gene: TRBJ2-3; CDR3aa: CASSFSTQYF; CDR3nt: TGTGCCAGCAGCTTTAGTACGCAGTATTTT
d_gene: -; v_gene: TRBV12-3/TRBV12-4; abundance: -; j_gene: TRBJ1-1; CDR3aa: CASSPKTVGRTEAFF; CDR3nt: TGTGCCAGCAGTCCCAAGACAGTCGGGAGAACTGAAGCTTTCTTT
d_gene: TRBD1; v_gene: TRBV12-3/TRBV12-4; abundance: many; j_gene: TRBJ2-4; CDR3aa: CASRNTGVAKNIQYF; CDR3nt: TGTGCCAGCAGAAATACAGGGGTGGCCAAAAACATTCAGTACTTC
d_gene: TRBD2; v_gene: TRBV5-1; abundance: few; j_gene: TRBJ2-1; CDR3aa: CASSLDSGRTTYNEQFF; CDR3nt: TGCGCCAGCAGCTTGGATAGCGGGAGGACCACCTACAATGAGCAGTTCTTC
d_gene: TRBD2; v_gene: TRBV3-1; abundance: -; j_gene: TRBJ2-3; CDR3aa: CASSHPGLAPDTQYF; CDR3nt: TGTGCCAGCAGCCACCCGGGACTAGCCCCAGATACGCAGTATTTT
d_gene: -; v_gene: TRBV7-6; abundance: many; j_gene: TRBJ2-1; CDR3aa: CASRGGPHNEQFF; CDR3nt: TGTGCCAGCAGGGGGGGGCCCCACAATGAGCAGTTCTTC
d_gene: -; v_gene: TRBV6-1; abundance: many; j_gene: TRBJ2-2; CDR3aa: CASSPIRGIDTGELFF; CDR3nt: TGTGCCAGCAGTCCCATCCGTGGAATCGACACCGGGGAGCTGTTTTTT
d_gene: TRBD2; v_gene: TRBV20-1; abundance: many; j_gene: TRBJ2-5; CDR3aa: CSASPTSGTQETQYF; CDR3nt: TGCAGTGCTAGTCCGACTAGCGGGACCCAAGAGACCCAGTACTTC
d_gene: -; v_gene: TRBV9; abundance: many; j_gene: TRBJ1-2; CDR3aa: CASSVDWGRYTF; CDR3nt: TGTGCCAGCAGCGTAGACTGGGGTCGCTACACCTTC
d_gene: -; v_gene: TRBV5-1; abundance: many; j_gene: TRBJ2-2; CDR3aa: CASKNEGNTGELFF; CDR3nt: TGCGCCAGCAAAAACGAAGGAAACACCGGGGAGCTGTTTTTT
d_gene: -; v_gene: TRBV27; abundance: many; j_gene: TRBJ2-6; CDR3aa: CASSPIGRSGANVLTF; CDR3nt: TGTGCCAGCAGCCCAATTGGACGGAGTGGGGCCAACGTCCTGACTTTC
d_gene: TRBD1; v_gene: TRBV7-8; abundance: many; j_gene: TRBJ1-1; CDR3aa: CASSRGAETGVTTEAFF; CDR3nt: TGTGCCAGCAGCCGGGGGGCTGAGACAGGGGTTACCACTGAAGCTTTCTTT